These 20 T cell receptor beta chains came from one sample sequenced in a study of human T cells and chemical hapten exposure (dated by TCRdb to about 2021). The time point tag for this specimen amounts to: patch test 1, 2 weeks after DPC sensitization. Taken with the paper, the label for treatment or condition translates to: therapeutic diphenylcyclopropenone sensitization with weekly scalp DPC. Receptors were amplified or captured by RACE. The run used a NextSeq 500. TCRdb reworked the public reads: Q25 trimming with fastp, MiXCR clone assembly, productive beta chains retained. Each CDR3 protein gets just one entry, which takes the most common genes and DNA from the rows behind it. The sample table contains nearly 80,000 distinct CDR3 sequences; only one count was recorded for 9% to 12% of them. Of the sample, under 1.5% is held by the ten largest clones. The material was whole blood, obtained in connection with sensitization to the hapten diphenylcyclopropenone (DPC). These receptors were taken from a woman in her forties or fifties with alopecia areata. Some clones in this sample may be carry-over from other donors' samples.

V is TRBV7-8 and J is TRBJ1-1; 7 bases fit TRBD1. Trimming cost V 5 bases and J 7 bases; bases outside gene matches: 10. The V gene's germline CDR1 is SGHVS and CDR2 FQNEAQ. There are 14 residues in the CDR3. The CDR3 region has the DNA TGTGCCAGCAGCGACACAGGGGATATTAGTGAAGCTTTCTTT. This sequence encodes CASSDTGDISEAFF.

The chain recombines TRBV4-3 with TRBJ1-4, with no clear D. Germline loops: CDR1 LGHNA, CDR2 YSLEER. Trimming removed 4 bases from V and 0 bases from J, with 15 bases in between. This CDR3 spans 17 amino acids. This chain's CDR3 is CASSPLPRIATNEKLFF. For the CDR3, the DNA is TGCGCCAGCAGCCCCCTACCCCGAATTGCAACTAATGAAAAACTGTTTTTT.

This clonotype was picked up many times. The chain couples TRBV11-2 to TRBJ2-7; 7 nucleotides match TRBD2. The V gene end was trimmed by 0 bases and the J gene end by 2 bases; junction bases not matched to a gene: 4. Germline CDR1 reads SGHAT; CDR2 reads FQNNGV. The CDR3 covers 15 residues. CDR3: CASSLEGGRPYEQYF. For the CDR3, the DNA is TGTGCCAGCAGCTTAGAGGGCGGGAGACCCTACGAGCAGTACTTC.

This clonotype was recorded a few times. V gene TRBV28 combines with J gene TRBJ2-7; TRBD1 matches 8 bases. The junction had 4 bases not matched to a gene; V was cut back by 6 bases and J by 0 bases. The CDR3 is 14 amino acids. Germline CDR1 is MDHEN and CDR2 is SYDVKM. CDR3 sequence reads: CASRGQGSSYEQYF. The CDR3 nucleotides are TGTGCCAGCAGAGGACAGGGCAGCTCCTACGAGCAGTACTTC.

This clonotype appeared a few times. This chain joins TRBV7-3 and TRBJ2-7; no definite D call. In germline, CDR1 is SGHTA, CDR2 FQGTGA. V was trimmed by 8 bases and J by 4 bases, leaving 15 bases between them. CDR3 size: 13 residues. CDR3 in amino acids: CASGRLPGYEQYF. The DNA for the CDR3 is TGTGCCAGCGGTAGGCTACCCGGATACGAGCAGTACTTC.

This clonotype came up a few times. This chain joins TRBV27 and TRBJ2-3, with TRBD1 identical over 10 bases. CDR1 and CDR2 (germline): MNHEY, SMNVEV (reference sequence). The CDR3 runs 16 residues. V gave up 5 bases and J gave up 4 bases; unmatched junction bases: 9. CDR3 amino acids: CASSTYGQGEADTQYF. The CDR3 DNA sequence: TGTGCCAGCAGTACCTATGGACAGGGGGAAGCAGATACGCAGTATTTT.

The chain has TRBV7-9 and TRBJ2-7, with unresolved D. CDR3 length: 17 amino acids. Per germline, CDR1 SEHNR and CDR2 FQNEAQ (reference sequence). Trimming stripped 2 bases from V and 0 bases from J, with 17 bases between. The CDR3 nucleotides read TGTGCCAGCAGCTTATTCCGCTTGGCGGAGAGCTCCTACGAGCAGTACTTC. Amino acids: CASSLFRLAESSYEQYF.

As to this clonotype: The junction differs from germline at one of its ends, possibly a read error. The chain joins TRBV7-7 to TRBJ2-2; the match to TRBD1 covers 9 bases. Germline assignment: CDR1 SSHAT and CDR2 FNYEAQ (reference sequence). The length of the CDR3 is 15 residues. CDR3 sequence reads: CASSLEGQGTGELFF. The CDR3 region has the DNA TGTGCTAGCAGCTTAGAGGGACAGGGTACCGGGGAGCTGTTTTTT.

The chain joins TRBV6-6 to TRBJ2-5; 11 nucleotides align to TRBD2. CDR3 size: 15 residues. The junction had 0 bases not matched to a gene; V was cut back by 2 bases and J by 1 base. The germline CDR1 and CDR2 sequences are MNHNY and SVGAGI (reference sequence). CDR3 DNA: TGTGCCAGCAGTTACGGACTAGCGGGCCAAGAGACCCAGTACTTC. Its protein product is CASSYGLAGQETQYF.

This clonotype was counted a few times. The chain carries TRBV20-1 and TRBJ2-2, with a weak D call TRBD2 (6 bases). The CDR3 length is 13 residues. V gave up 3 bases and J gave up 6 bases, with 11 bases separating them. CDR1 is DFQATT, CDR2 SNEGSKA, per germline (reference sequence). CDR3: CSASGRPAGELFF. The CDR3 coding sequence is TGCAGTGCTAGCGGGAGACCCGCCGGGGAGCTGTTTTTT.

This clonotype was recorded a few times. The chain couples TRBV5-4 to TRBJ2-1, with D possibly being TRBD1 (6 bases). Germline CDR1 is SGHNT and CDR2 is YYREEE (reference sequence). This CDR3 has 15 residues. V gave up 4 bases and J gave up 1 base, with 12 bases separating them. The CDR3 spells CASSPPTGSYNEQFF. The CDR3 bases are TGTGCCAGCAGCCCGCCGACAGGTTCCTACAATGAGCAGTTCTTC. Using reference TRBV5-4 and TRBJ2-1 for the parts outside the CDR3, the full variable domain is ETGVTQSPTHLIKTRGQQVTLRCSSQSGHNTVSWYQQALGQGPQFIFQYYREEENGRGNFPPRFSGLQFPNYSSELNVNALELDDSALYLCASSPPTGSYNEQFFGPGTRLTVL.

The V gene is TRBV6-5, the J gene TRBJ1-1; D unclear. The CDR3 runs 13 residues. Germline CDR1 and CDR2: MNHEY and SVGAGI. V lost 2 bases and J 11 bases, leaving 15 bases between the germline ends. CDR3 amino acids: CASSYGSAERAFF. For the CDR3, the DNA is TGTGCCAGCAGTTACGGGTCCGCAGAAAGGGCTTTCTTT.

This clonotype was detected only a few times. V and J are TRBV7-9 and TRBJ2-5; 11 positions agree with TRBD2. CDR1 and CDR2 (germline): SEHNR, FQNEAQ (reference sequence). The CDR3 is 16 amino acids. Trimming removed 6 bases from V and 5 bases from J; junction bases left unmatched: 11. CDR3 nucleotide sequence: TGTGCCAGCAGTCCAATAGCGGGAGGGCCTCGCGAGACCCAGTACTTC. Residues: CASSPIAGGPRETQYF.

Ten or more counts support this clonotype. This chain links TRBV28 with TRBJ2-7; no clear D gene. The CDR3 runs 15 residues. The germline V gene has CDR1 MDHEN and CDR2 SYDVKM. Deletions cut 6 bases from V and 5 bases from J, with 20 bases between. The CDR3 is CASRDPIRVPDEQYF. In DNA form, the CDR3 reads TGTGCCAGCAGAGACCCCATCAGAGTTCCTGACGAGCAGTACTTC.

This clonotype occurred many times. In DNA, the CDR3 is TGTGCCAGCAGCCGACGGGACAGGGCAAGCCAAGAGGGCTACACCTTC. Residues: CASSRRDRASQEGYTF. This chain connects TRBV13 to TRBJ1-2; 9 nucleotides align to TRBD1. The CDR3 has 16 amino acids. Losses at the gene ends were 5 bases for V and 8 bases for J; bases not matched to a gene: 15. Germline V CDR1 and CDR2: PRHDT, FYEKMQ (reference sequence). Variable domain in full (rest from reference TRBV13 and TRBJ1-2): AAGVIQSPRHLIKEKRETATLKCYPIPRHDTVYWYQQGPGQDPQFLISFYEKMQSDKGSIPDRFSAQQFSDYHSELNMSSLELGDSALYFCASSRRDRASQEGYTFGSGTRLTVV.

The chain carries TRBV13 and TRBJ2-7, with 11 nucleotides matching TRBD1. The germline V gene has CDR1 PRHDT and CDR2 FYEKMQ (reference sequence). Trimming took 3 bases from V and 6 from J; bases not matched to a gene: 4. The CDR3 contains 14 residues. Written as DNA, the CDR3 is TGTGCCAGCAGCTTCAGGACAGGGGGCCCCGAGCAGTACTTC. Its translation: CASSFRTGGPEQYF.

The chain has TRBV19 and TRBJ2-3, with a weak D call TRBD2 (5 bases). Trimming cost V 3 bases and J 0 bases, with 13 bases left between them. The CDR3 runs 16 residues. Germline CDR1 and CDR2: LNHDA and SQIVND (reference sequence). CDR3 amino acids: CASSMRAGSSTDTQYF. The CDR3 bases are TGTGCCAGTAGTATGCGGGCAGGCTCTAGCACAGATACGCAGTATTTT. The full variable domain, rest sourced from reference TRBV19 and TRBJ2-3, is DGGITQSPKYLFRKEGQNVTLSCEQNLNHDAMYWYRQDPGQGLRLIYYSQIVNDFQKGDIAEGYSVSREKKESFPLTVTSAQKNPTAFYLCASSMRAGSSTDTQYFGPGTRLTVL.

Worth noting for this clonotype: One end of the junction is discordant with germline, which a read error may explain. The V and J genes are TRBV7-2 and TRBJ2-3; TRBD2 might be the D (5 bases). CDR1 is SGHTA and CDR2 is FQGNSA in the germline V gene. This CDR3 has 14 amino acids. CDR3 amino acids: CASSRTASIGQVGF. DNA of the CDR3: TGTGCCAGCAGCAGAACCGCTAGCATCGGTCAAGTTGGTTTT.

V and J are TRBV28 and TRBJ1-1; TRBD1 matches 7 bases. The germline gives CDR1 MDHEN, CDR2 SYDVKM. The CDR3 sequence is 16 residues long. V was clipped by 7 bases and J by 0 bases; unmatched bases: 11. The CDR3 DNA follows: TGTGCCAGCAACGACCCTAGGGGGCGAATGAACACTGAAGCTTTCTTT. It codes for CASNDPRGRMNTEAFF.

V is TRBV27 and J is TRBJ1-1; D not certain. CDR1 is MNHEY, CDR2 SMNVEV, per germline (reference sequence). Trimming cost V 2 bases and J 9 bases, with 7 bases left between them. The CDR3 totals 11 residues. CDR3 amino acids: CASSLRGKAFF. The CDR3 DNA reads TGTGCCAGCAGTTTACGAGGGAAAGCTTTCTTT.